One sample yielded the 28 T cell receptor beta chains listed below, sequenced in a study of identical twins. Each CDR3 protein gets one entry after TCRdb re-called the 5' RACE reads with MiXCR. The sample consists of 430,000 or so distinct CDR3 sequences, approximately 24% of them appearing once. The sample was also linked to a second study, of T cells expressing NK-cell markers.

The source material was CD4+ T cells sorted from blood. Receptor source: a woman aged 18-30 years in good health.

This clonotype has just a few counts. The rearrangement links TRBV19 to TRBJ2-4, with D possibly being TRBD1 (5 bases). The V and J ends lost 1 base and 4 bases respectively, with 5 bases between them. Germline CDR1 is LNHDA and CDR2 is SQIVND (reference sequence). There are 13 residues in the CDR3. CDR3 in DNA: TGTGCCAGTAGTATAGGACAGAAAAACATTCAGTACTTC. Amino acid sequence: CASSIGQKNIQYF.

V and J are TRBV5-1 and TRBJ2-1; no clear D gene. The CDR3 is made up of 13 amino acids. CDR1 SGHRS and CDR2 YFSETQ come from the germline V gene. Deletions cut 2 bases from V and 5 bases from J, with 8 bases between. The CDR3 reads CASSLKVDNEQFF. The DNA for the CDR3 is TGCGCCAGCAGCTTAAAAGTGGACAATGAGCAGTTCTTC.

The genes are TRBV6-1 and TRBJ2-1; D possibly corresponds to TRBD1 (5 bases). V was trimmed by 7 bases and J by 5 bases, leaving 12 bases between them. This CDR3 comprises 13 residues. Germline V lookup: CDR1 MNHNS, CDR2 SASEGT. The CDR3 DNA sequence: TGTGCCAGCACCAAGACAGTTAACAATGAGCAGTTCTTC. It specifies CASTKTVNNEQFF.

This clonotype was seen more than once but under ten times. This chain joins TRBV25-1 and TRBJ2-1, with a possible D match to TRBD1 (5 bases). The CDR3 totals 13 residues. Trimming left V 5 bases short and J 9 bases short, with 14 bases between. The germline V gene encodes CDR1 MGHDK and CDR2 SYGVNS. CDR3 sequence: CASSPMGLREQFF. In DNA form, the CDR3 reads TGTGCCAGCAGTCCCATGGGGCTCCGTGAGCAGTTCTTC.

The gene calls are TRBV7-9 and TRBJ2-1; the D gene could be TRBD1 or TRBD2 (5 bases each). Germline V gene lookup returns CDR1 SEHNR and CDR2 FQNEAQ (reference sequence). V lost 5 bases and J lost 6, with 17 bases in between. CDR3 length equals 15 residues. Here the CDR3 reads CASSPGGHTVNEQFF. The DNA for the CDR3 is TGTGCCAGCAGCCCCGGAGGACATACAGTCAATGAGCAGTTCTTC.

This clonotype was counted only a few times. The chain combines TRBV7-9 with TRBJ1-1; tentative D call: TRBD1 (5 bases). Trimming shortened V by 11 bases and J by 2 bases, and 9 bases separated the two germline ends. Germline-derived CDR1 and CDR2 are SEHNR and FQNEAQ (reference sequence). This CDR3 comprises 11 residues. The CDR3 DNA follows: TGTGCCGCCGACAGAAACACTGAAGCTTTCTTT. It is translated as CAADRNTEAFF.

The V and J genes are TRBV12-3 or TRBV12-4 and TRBJ2-3, with a possible D match to TRBD1 (7 bases). Between the trimmed V and J ends, which lost 5 bases and 1 base, there was a span of 10 bases. The CDR3 runs 14 residues. As DNA, the CDR3 is TGTGCCAGCAGTGGAGGGACAGGCACAGATACGCAGTATTTT. It yields the protein CASSGGTGTDTQYF.

There are a few counts of this clonotype. V usage is TRBV6-1 and J usage is TRBJ2-5; D is ambiguous. Germline V CDR1 and CDR2: MNHNS, SASEGT. The V gene lost 4 bases and the J gene lost 5 bases, with 11 bases spanning the gap. The CDR3 totals 13 residues. CDR3 coding DNA: TGTGCCAGCAGTGGCACCAGCGAGGAGACCCAGTACTTC. Translation gives CASSGTSEETQYF.

The sample holds a few counts of this clonotype. V is TRBV3-1 and J is TRBJ2-7; D possibly uses TRBD1 or TRBD2 (5 bases each). The CDR3 runs 15 residues. CDR1 LGHDT and CDR2 YNNKEL come from the germline V gene (reference sequence). Trimming cost V 4 bases and J 5 bases, with 18 bases left between them. The CDR3: CASSRGWQHSDEQYF. CDR3 in DNA: TGTGCCAGCAGCCGGGGGTGGCAGCATAGCGACGAGCAGTACTTC.

This clonotype came up a few times. The chain uses TRBV11-3 and TRBJ2-3; D perhaps matches TRBD1 (6 bases). V lost 3 bases and J lost 5, with 15 bases in between. The CDR3 has 15 amino acids. From germline, CDR1 is SGHNT and CDR2 YENEEA. DNA of the CDR3: TGTGCCAGCAGCTTCGGTTCCAAAGGGGGAGATACGCAGTATTTT. It specifies CASSFGSKGGDTQYF.

This clonotype was seen a handful of times. The genes are TRBV5-1 and TRBJ2-1; D is unclear. Germline V CDR1 and CDR2: SGHRS, YFSETQ. The CDR3 runs to 13 residues. Trimming took off 2 bases at V and 8 bases at J, with 11 bases between the two ends. The CDR3 loop is CASSFTQADEQFF. As DNA, the CDR3 is TGCGCCAGCAGCTTTACCCAGGCCGATGAGCAGTTCTTC.

In this sample, this clonotype turned up a few times. The chain recombines TRBV12-5 with TRBJ1-3; unclear D gene. Germline-derived CDR1 and CDR2 are LGHNT and FRNRAP. This CDR3 contains 14 residues. Deletions cut 1 base from V and 0 bases from J, with 4 bases between. As DNA, the CDR3 is TGTGCTAGTGGTTTGGCGGGCTCTGGAAACACCATATATTTT. Translating it yields CASGLAGSGNTIYF.

CDR3 residues: CTSGGGAFYNEQFF. The CDR3 DNA sequence: TGTACGAGTGGGGGGGGCGCCTTCTACAATGAGCAGTTCTTC. This rearrangement joins TRBV27 to TRBJ2-1; TRBD2 might be the D (7 bases). This CDR3 comprises 14 residues. Per germline, CDR1 MNHEY and CDR2 SMNVEV (reference sequence).

A remark on this clonotype: An end of the junction does not agree with germline; a read error may underlie this. J is TRBJ2-1 and V is TRBV3-1; a possible D gene is TRBD1 (6 bases). The CDR3 totals 16 residues. Germline values: CDR1 LGHDT, CDR2 YNNKEL (reference sequence). The CDR3 protein is CASSQVPDSSYNEQFF. In DNA, the CDR3 is TGTGCCAGCAGTCAAGTCCCGGACAGCTCTTACAATGAGCAGTTCTTC.

The V gene is TRBV20-1, the J gene TRBJ1-5, with D maybe TRBD1 (5 bases). CDR1 DFQATT and CDR2 SNEGSKA come from the germline V gene (reference sequence). This CDR3 is 14 amino acids long. V was pared by 3 bases and J by 7 bases, with 16 bases between. CDR3 sequence reads: CSASRALRDQPQHF. The CDR3 region has the DNA TGCAGTGCTAGCCGGGCCTTAAGGGACCAGCCCCAGCATTTT.

V is TRBV18 and J is TRBJ2-1, with 10 bases identical to TRBD2. V shed 5 bases, J shed 7 bases, and the junction held 8 bases outside the gene matches. Germline-derived CDR1 and CDR2 are KGHSH and LQKENI. This CDR3 has 15 residues. CDR3 nucleotide sequence: TGTGCCAGCTCAGATCTAGCGGGAGCTTTGAATGAGCAGTTCTTC. Translated: CASSDLAGALNEQFF.

The rearrangement links TRBV20-1 to TRBJ2-6, with unresolved D. The V and J ends lost 6 bases and 2 bases respectively, with 8 bases between them. Per germline, CDR1 DFQATT and CDR2 SNEGSKA (reference sequence). This CDR3 has 13 amino acids. This chain's CDR3 is CSAIRPGANVLTF. CDR3 sequence (DNA): TGCAGTGCCATCAGACCTGGGGCCAACGTCCTGACTTTC.

This clonotype came up a few times. V gene TRBV28 combines with J gene TRBJ2-5; perhaps D is TRBD1 or TRBD2 (5 bases each). The V and J ends lost 6 bases and 1 base respectively, with 12 bases between them. The CDR3 runs 14 residues. Germline V gene data show CDR1 as MDHEN and CDR2 as SYDVKM. The CDR3 loop reads CASSPHGTQETQYF. Written as DNA, the CDR3 is TGTGCCAGCAGCCCGCACGGGACCCAAGAGACCCAGTACTTC.

The chain carries TRBV20-1 and TRBJ2-1; unclear D gene. The germline CDR1 and CDR2 sequences are DFQATT and SNEGSKA (reference sequence). V lost 6 bases and J lost 6, with 18 bases in between. CDR3 length: 14 amino acids. CDR3 bases: TGCAGTGCCCAGAGGCCTAGTAGGCGCAATGAGCAGTTCTTC. This encodes CSAQRPSRRNEQFF.

The genes are TRBV10-2 and TRBJ2-7, with 10 positions matching TRBD2. Germline lookup yields CDR1 WSHSY and CDR2 SAAADI. The V and J ends lost 3 bases and 5 bases, in that order; junction bases with no gene match: 7. This CDR3 is 15 amino acids long. CDR3 in amino acids: CASSEGLAGVHEQYF. For the CDR3, the DNA is TGCGCCAGCAGTGAAGGGCTAGCGGGAGTTCACGAGCAGTACTTC.

The V and J genes are TRBV6-5 and TRBJ2-1, with TRBD2 matching over 14 bases. This CDR3 is 16 amino acids long. The germline V gene has CDR1 MNHEY and CDR2 SVGAGI. The J segment lost 9 bases and the V segment lost 0 bases, leaving 4 bases of the junction unmatched. In nucleotides, the CDR3 is TGTGCCAGCAGTTACTCCCGACTAGCGGGAGGGACTGAGCAGTTCTTC. This gives the protein CASSYSRLAGGTEQFF.

The chain couples TRBV6-5 to TRBJ2-7; D remains ambiguous. Deletions cut 2 bases from V and 0 bases from J, with 14 bases between. The CDR3 has 16 amino acids. CDR1 and CDR2 (germline): MNHEY, SVGAGI. The CDR3 region has the DNA TGTGCCAGCAGTTACATCGGGTCTGGAGTCTCCTACGAGCAGTACTTC. Amino acids: CASSYIGSGVSYEQYF.

In its sample, this clonotype was seen a few times. This chain uses TRBV7-2 with TRBJ2-7, with D uncertain. V shed 5 bases and J shed 3 bases, with 11 bases lying between them. From germline, CDR1 is SGHTA and CDR2 FQGNSA. The CDR3 is made up of 13 amino acids. The CDR3 DNA follows: TGTGCCAGCAGCCTGGGGTTAATCTACGAGCAGTACTTC. Translation: CASSLGLIYEQYF.

The chain is built from TRBV6-5 and TRBJ2-7; the D is unclear. The CDR3 length is 13 residues. V was pared by 3 bases and J by 4 bases, with 10 bases between. The germline V gene encodes CDR1 MNHEY and CDR2 SVGAGI. The CDR3 DNA reads as TGTGCCAGCAGTTATACCGGGTGGTACGAGCAGTACTTC. The encoded protein is CASSYTGWYEQYF.

This clonotype has more than one count but fewer than ten. CDR3: CASSAPGLGFLNEQFF. In DNA, the CDR3 is TGCGCCAGCAGCGCACCGGGACTAGGGTTCTTAAATGAGCAGTTCTTC. The genes are TRBV5-1 and TRBJ2-1; 8 nucleotides line up with TRBD2. After removal of 4 bases from V and 7 bases from J, the junction contained 13 bases not matched to a gene. Germline V gene data show CDR1 as SGHRS and CDR2 as YFSETQ. The CDR3 covers 16 residues. Using reference TRBV5-1 and TRBJ2-1 for the parts outside the CDR3, the full variable domain is KAGVTQTPRYLIKTRGQQVTLSCSPISGHRSVSWYQQTPGQGLQFLFEYFSETQRNKGNFPGRFSGRQFSNSRSEMNVSTLELGDSALYLCASSAPGLGFLNEQFFGPGTRLTVL.

The gene calls are TRBV29-1 and TRBJ2-3; TRBD2 might be the D (6 bases). CDR3 length: 13 residues. Germline loops: CDR1 SQVTM, CDR2 ANQGSEA. V shed 5 bases and J shed 4 bases, with 13 bases lying between them. CDR3 sequence (DNA): TGCAGCGTTTCCCCGGGACTCTCAGATACGCAGTATTTT. Its translation: CSVSPGLSDTQYF.

The rearrangement joins TRBV30 to TRBJ2-1; no definite D call. The V gene's germline CDR1 is GTSNPN and CDR2 SVGIG (reference sequence). V was trimmed by 4 bases and J by 0 bases, leaving 10 bases between them. The CDR3 spans 14 residues. The CDR3 coding sequence is TGTGCCTGGACCCCTCTCGGCTCCTACAATGAGCAGTTCTTC. Protein: CAWTPLGSYNEQFF. Filled out from reference TRBV30 and TRBJ2-1, the complete variable domain reads SQTIHQWPATLVQPVGSPLSLECTVEGTSNPNLYWYRQAAGRGLQLLFYSVGIGQISSEVPQNLSASRPQDRQFILSSKKLLLSDSGFYLCAWTPLGSYNEQFFGPGTRLTVL.

This clonotype has only a few counts. The gene calls are TRBV29-1 and TRBJ2-1, with a tentative D call TRBD2 (6 bases). The CDR3 length is 12 residues. Per the germline V gene, CDR1 is SQVTM and CDR2 is ANQGSEA. V lost 4 bases and J lost 8, with 12 bases in between. This CDR3 is CSVVRGGDEQFF. CDR3 DNA: TGCAGCGTTGTGAGGGGCGGGGATGAGCAGTTCTTC.